The 18 T cell receptor beta chains given below trace back to one sample, sequenced in a study of technical replicates of blood from a few donors. Assay: immunoSEQ multiplex PCR; the TCRdb copy retains only in-frame clones and omits some. The table includes 80,000 to 90,000 clones, roughly 94% detected once. Sequenced: T cells isolated from PBMCs. These receptors all come from a human donor in good health.

A single count supports this clone. The rearrangement uses TRBV19 and TRBJ1-4; no definite D call. CDR1 and CDR2 (germline): LNHDA, SQIVND (reference sequence). Deletions cut 0 bases from V and 5 bases from J, with 10 bases between. CDR3 length: 15 amino acids. This chain's CDR3 is CASSIDGLRNEKLFF. CDR3 nucleotide sequence: TGTGCCAGTAGTATAGATGGACTCCGAAATGAAAAACTGTTTTTT.

The chain couples TRBV6-1 to TRBJ1-2; D gene unclear. V was pared by 2 bases and J by 8 bases, with 12 bases between. This CDR3 spans 13 amino acids. Germline CDR1 reads MNHNS; CDR2 reads SASEGT. The CDR3 is CASSENTVEGYTF. The CDR3 nucleotides are TGTGCCAGCAGTGAAAATACGGTGGAGGGCTACACCTTC.

The rearrangement uses TRBV7-6 and TRBJ1-1; 7 bases are a match to TRBD1. Trimming removed 5 bases from V and 3 bases from J; junction bases left unmatched: 3. The CDR3 is 13 amino acids. Germline V gene data show CDR1 as SGHVS and CDR2 as FNYEAQ. CDR3 DNA sequence: TGTGCCAGCAGCCAGGGGGTTGACACTGAAGCTTTCTTT. Translating it yields CASSQGVDTEAFF.

V usage is TRBV4-1 and J usage is TRBJ2-7; TRBD1 agrees at 8 bases. Germline V gene sequence: CDR1 MGHRA, CDR2 YSYEKL. The ends lost 0 bases at V and 2 bases at J; junction bases unmatched: 6. The CDR3 covers 16 residues. The CDR3 DNA follows: TGCGCCAGCAGCCAAGATCATGGGACAGGAGCCTACGAGCAGTACTTC. Its translation: CASSQDHGTGAYEQYF.

The chain has TRBV10-3 and TRBJ1-3; 10 bases line up with TRBD1. The junction had 4 bases not matched to a gene; V was cut back by 4 bases and J by 4 bases. Germline CDR1 ENHRY, CDR2 SYGVKD. The CDR3 is 15 residues long. CDR3 DNA sequence: TGTGCCATCAGTGGACAGGGGGCCATCGGAAACACCATATATTTT. This sequence encodes CAISGQGAIGNTIYF.

The chain carries TRBV9 and TRBJ1-2; TRBD1 matches at 7 bases. Losses at the gene ends were 4 bases for V and 12 bases for J; bases not matched to a gene: 18. The CDR3 length is 15 residues. Germline CDR1 SGDLS, CDR2 YYNGEE. This CDR3 reads CASSPQVGGQFYHTF. CDR3 DNA: TGTGCCAGCAGCCCCCAAGTGGGGGGACAGTTCTATCACACCTTC.

The chain carries TRBV9 and TRBJ2-7; the match to TRBD1 covers 7 bases. This CDR3 region has 15 residues. The germline CDR1 and CDR2 sequences are SGDLS and YYNGEE. Losses at the gene ends were 4 bases for V and 3 bases for J; bases not matched to a gene: 10. DNA for the CDR3: TGTGCCAGCAGCCGTAAAGGACAGGTTCACTACGAGCAGTACTTC. Protein: CASSRKGQVHYEQYF.

The chain is built from TRBV5-1 and TRBJ1-2; 7 bases agree with TRBD1. Germline CDR1 is SGHRS and CDR2 is YFSETQ. V gave up 6 bases and J gave up 0 bases; unmatched junction bases: 11. CDR3 length equals 16 residues. The CDR3 loop reads CASKTGFRGPNYGYTF. The CDR3 DNA follows: TGCGCCAGCAAGACAGGGTTTAGGGGACCTAACTATGGCTACACCTTC.

The CDR3 region is CASSLGQPSFQPQHF. The CDR3 DNA sequence: TGTGCCAGCAGCTTGGGACAGCCAAGTTTTCAGCCCCAGCATTTT. This chain links TRBV7-9 with TRBJ1-5, with TRBD1 matching 7 bases. The ends lost 3 bases at V and 6 bases at J; junction bases unmatched: 8. The CDR3 length is 15 residues. Germline V gene sequence: CDR1 SEHNR, CDR2 FQNEAQ (reference sequence).

V is TRBV19 and J is TRBJ2-5; 11 bases align to TRBD2. J was trimmed by 7 bases and V by 5 bases; bases with no gene match: 9. CDR3 size: 15 residues. In germline, CDR1 is LNHDA, CDR2 SQIVND (reference sequence). The chain's CDR3 is CASSPRLAGPVTQYF. DNA of the CDR3: TGTGCCAGTAGTCCCCGACTAGCGGGGCCAGTGACCCAGTACTTC. The full variable domain, completed using reference TRBV19 and TRBJ2-5, is DGGITQSPKYLFRKEGQNVTLSCEQNLNHDAMYWYRQDPGQGLRLIYYSQIVNDFQKGDIAEGYSVSREKKESFPLTVTSAQKNPTAFYLCASSPRLAGPVTQYFGPGTRLLVL.

The chain has TRBV5-1 and TRBJ2-7, with D unresolved. The ends were cut back, 1 base at V and 0 bases at J, with 5 bases in the middle. Germline CDR1 and CDR2: SGHRS and YFSETQ. This CDR3 is 13 amino acids long. The DNA for the CDR3 is TGCGCCAGCAGCTTGTCGAGCTCCTACGAGCAGTACTTC. This sequence encodes CASSLSSSYEQYF. The full variable domain, with the rest looked up from reference TRBV5-1 and TRBJ2-7, is KAGVTQTPRYLIKTRGQQVTLSCSPISGHRSVSWYQQTPGQGLQFLFEYFSETQRNKGNFPGRFSGRQFSNSRSEMNVSTLELGDSALYLCASSLSSSYEQYFGPGTRLTVT.

The sample holds a few counts of this clone. The genes are TRBV28 and TRBJ2-1; weak D call: TRBD2 (7 bases). Germline assignment: CDR1 MDHEN and CDR2 SYDVKM. This CDR3 spans 13 amino acids. The V end lost 2 bases, the J end lost 14 bases, and 16 bases lay between the germline ends. The CDR3 here is CASSLSAGAGKFF. The CDR3 DNA sequence: TGTGCCAGCAGTTTAAGTGCGGGGGCGGGGAAGTTCTTC. Together with reference TRBV28 and TRBJ2-1, the CDR3 gives the full variable domain: DVKVTQSSRYLVKRTGEKVFLECVQDMDHENMFWYRQDPGLGLRLIYFSYDVKMKEKGDIPEGYSVSREKKERFSLILESASTNQTSMYLCASSLSAGAGKFFGPGTRLTVL.

This chain uses TRBV4-1 with TRBJ2-1; 8 nucleotides line up with TRBD1. The trim removed 6 bases at V and 6 bases at J, leaving 7 bases unmatched. Germline CDR1 is MGHRA and CDR2 is YSYEKL. This CDR3 comprises 14 residues. The CDR3: CASRKGQGVNEQFF. CDR3 coding DNA: TGCGCCAGCAGGAAAGGACAGGGAGTCAATGAGCAGTTCTTC.

This clone was found once. The V gene is TRBV6-5, the J gene TRBJ2-7, with 8 bases that match TRBD1. The CDR3 covers 14 residues. The trim removed 4 bases at V and 0 bases at J, leaving 2 bases unmatched. CDR1 and CDR2 from the germline V gene are MNHEY and SVGAGI. Here the CDR3 reads CASSSQGGSYEQYF. The CDR3 region has the DNA TGTGCCAGCAGTTCACAGGGGGGCTCCTACGAGCAGTACTTC.

The chain employs TRBV6-5 and TRBJ2-7; 8 positions match TRBD1. V was pared by 6 bases and J by 2 bases, with 9 bases of the junction left unmatched. The length of the CDR3 is 15 residues. Germline CDR1 MNHEY, CDR2 SVGAGI. CDR3 sequence (DNA): TGTGCCAGCAGGGGGAGGACAGGGCGCACCTACGAGCAGTACTTC. Protein sequence: CASRGRTGRTYEQYF.

The chain has TRBV5-1 and TRBJ2-1; TRBD2 matches at 11 bases. The CDR3 spans 15 residues. The J segment lost 2 bases and the V segment lost 2 bases, leaving 0 bases of the junction unmatched. Germline V gene sequence: CDR1 SGHRS, CDR2 YFSETQ. CDR3 nucleotide sequence: TGCGCCAGCAGCTTTAGCGGGGGGGCCTACAATGAGCAGTTCTTC. Amino acids: CASSFSGGAYNEQFF.

The V and J genes are TRBV7-2 and TRBJ1-5; possibly TRBD1 for D (5 bases). In germline, CDR1 is SGHTA, CDR2 FQGNSA. The CDR3 spans 15 residues. The V and J ends lost 7 bases and 2 bases respectively, with 15 bases between them. The CDR3 loop reads CASTRGNAGNQPQHF. The CDR3 DNA reads TGTGCCAGCACTAGGGGCAATGCAGGCAATCAGCCCCAGCATTTT.

The chain links TRBV9 to TRBJ1-3; possible D gene TRBD1, 5 bases. The CDR3 is made up of 16 amino acids. Germline values: CDR1 SGDLS, CDR2 YYNGEE. The germline V and J ends were trimmed by 2 bases and 4 bases, with 16 bases remaining between them. CDR3 bases: TGTGCCAGCAGCGTGGGGGGATACAGTAACGGAAACACCATATATTTT. Translated, it gives CASSVGGYSNGNTIYF. Based on the CDR3 plus reference TRBV9 and TRBJ1-3, the full variable domain is DSGVTQTPKHLITATGQRVTLRCSPRSGDLSVYWYQQSLDQGLQFLIQYYNGEERAKGNILERFSAQQFPDLHSELNLSSLELGDSALYFCASSVGGYSNGNTIYFGEGSWLTVV.